This T cell receptor beta chain is from a study of shared clonotypes between healthy human individuals. Germline-derived CDR1 and CDR2 are MNHNY and SVGAGI (reference sequence). V was clipped by 4 bases and J by 0 bases, with 7 bases between them. This CDR3 has 14 residues. This clone showed up just a few times. Here immunoSEQ multiplex PCR was the method, and the copy in TCRdb shows in-frame clones only, minus some. Of roughly 2.6 million clones listed, just over 90% are singletons. This chain links TRBV6-6 with TRBJ1-5; unclear D gene. Sequencing was performed on naive CD4+ T cells sorted from blood. Described subset: CD45RA+ positively selected. The receptor comes from a man between 18 and 35 years old in good health. CDR3 nucleotide sequence: TGTGCCAGCAGTTTGGGCGATAGCAATCAGCCCCAGCATTTT. Protein: CASSLGDSNQPQHF.